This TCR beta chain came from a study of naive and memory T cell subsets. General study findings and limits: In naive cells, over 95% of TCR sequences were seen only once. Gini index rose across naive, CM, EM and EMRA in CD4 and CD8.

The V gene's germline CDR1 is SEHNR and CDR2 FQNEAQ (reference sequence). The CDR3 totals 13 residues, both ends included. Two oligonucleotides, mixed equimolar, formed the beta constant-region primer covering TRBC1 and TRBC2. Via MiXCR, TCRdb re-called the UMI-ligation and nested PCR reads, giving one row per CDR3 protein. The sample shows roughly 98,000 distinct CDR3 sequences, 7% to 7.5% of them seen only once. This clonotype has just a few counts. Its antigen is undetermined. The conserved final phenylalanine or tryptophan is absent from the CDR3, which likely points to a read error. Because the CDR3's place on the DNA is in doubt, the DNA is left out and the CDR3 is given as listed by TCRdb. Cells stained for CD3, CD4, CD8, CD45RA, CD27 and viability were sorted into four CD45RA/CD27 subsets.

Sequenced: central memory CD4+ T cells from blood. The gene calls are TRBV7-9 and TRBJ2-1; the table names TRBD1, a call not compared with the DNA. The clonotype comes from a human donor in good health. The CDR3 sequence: CASSLASGQGNFI.